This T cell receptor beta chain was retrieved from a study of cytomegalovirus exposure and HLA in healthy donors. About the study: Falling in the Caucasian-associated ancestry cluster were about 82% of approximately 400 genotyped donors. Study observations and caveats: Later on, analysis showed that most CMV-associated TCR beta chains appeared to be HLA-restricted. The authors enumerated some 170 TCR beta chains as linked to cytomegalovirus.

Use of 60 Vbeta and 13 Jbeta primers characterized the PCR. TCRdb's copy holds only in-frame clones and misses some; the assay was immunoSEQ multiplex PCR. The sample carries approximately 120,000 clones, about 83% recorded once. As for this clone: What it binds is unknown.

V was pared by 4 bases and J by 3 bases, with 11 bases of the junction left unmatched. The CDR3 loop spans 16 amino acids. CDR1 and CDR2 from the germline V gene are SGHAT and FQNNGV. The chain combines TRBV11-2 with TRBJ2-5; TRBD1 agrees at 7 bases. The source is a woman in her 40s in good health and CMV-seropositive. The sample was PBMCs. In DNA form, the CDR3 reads TGTGCCAGCAGCTCCGACCTTACCACAGGGGAAGAGACCCAGTACTTC. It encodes CASSSDLTTGEETQYF.